This TCR beta chain stems from a study of T cell responses to AZD1222 COVID-19 vaccine. Overall study results and limits: Repertoires in all cases were sampled only once the peak T cell response had passed. The CD4 TCRs associated with vaccination extended across spike and predominated at 160-218 and 743-854. The study found Spike-specific TCR breadth and depth rose after two AZD1222 doses.

Only in-frame clones appear in the TCRdb table, and some are missing; sequencing was by immunoSEQ multiplex PCR. The top ten hold 3.5% to 5% of the sample, which has some 150,000 clones, 80% to 85% seen once. Note on this clone: Its antigen is not known.

The CDR3 covers 13 residues. The V end was cut by 6 bases, the J end by 10 bases, with 16 bases between. Looked up from germline, CDR1 is MNHEY and CDR2 is SVGAGI. The receptor was derived from an adult in good health. The sequencing here drew on peripheral blood, taken on day 0 of MenACWY control vaccination. The chain joins TRBV6-5 to TRBJ2-1; the D gene is possibly TRBD1 (6 bases). The CDR3 protein is CASSHGGQREQFF. CDR3 DNA sequence: TGTGCCAGCAGCCATGGGGGCCAAAGGGAGCAGTTCTTC.